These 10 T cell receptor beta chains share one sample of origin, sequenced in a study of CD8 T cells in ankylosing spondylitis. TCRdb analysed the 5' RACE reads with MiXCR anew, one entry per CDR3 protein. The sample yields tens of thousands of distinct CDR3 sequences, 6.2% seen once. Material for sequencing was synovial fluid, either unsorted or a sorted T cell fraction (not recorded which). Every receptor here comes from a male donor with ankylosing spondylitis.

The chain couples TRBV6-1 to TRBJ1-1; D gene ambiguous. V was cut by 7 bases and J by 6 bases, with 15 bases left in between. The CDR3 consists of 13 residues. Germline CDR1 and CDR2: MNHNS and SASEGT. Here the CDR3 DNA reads TGTGCCAGCATTCGAACAAGGAGCTCTGAAGCTTTCTTT. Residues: CASIRTRSSEAFF.

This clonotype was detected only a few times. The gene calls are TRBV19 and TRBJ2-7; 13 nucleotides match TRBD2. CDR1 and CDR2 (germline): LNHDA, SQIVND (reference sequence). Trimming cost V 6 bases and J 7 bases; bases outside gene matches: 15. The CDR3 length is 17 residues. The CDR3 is CASSTKRRPGLAGEQYF. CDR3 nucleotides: TGTGCCAGTAGCACCAAACGGCGGCCGGGACTAGCGGGAGAGCAGTACTTC.

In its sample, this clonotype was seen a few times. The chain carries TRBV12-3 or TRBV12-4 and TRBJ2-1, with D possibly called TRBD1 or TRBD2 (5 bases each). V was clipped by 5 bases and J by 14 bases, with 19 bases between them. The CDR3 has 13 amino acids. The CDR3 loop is CASSPGIGAEEFF. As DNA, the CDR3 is TGTGCCAGCAGTCCAGGTATCGGGGCCGAGGAGTTCTTC.

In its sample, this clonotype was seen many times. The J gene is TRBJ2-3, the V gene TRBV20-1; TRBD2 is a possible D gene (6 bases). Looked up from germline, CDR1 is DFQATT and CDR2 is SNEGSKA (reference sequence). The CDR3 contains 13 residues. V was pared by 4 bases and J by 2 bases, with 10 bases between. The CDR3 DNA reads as TGCAGTGCTATCGGACTACTCACAGATACGCAGTATTTT. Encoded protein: CSAIGLLTDTQYF.

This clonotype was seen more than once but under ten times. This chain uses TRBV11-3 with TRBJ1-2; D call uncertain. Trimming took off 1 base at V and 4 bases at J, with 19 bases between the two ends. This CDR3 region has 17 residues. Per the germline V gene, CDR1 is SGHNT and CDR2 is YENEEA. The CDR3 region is CASSLGRGRGAAYGYTF. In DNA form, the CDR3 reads TGTGCCAGCAGCTTAGGTCGCGGGCGAGGAGCCGCCTATGGCTACACCTTC. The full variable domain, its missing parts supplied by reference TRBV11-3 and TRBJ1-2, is EAGVVQSPRYKIIEKKQPVAFWCNPISGHNTLYWYLQNLGQGPELLIRYENEEAVDDSQLPKDRFSAERLKGVDSTLKIQPAELGDSAVYLCASSLGRGRGAAYGYTFGSGTRLTVV.

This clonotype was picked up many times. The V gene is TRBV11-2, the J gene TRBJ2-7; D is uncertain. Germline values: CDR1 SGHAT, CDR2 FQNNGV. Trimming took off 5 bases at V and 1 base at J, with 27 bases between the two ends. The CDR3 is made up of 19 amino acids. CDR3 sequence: CASSPTISGSKSFSYEQYF. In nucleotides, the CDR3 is TGTGCCAGCAGCCCCACAATATCCGGGTCGAAGAGTTTTTCCTACGAGCAGTACTTC.

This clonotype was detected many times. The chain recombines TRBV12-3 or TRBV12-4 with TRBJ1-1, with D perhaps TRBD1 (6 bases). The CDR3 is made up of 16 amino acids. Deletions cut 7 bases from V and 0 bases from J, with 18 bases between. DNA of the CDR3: TGTGCCAGCATTTTCAGCCCGGGACAAGTGAACACTGAAGCTTTCTTT. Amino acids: CASIFSPGQVNTEAFF.

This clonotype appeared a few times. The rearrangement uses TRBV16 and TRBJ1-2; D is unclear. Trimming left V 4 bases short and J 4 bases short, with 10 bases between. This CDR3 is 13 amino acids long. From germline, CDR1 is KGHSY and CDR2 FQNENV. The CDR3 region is CASSRAAGYGYTF. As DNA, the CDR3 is TGTGCCAGCAGCCGAGCAGCGGGCTATGGCTACACCTTC.

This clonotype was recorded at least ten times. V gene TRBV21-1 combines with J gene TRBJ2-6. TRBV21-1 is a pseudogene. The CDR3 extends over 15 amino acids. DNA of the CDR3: TGTGCCAGCAGCAAATACATCGCCGGGGCCAACGTCCTGACTTTC. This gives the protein CASSKYIAGANVLTF.

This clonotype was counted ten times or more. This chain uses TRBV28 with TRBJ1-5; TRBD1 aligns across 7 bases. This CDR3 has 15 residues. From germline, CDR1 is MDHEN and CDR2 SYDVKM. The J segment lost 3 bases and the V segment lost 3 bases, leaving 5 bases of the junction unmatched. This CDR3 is CASSFGTGDNQPQHF. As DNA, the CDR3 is TGTGCCAGCAGTTTTGGAACAGGGGACAATCAGCCCCAGCATTTT. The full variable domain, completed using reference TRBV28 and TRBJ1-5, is DVKVTQSSRYLVKRTGEKVFLECVQDMDHENMFWYRQDPGLGLRLIYFSYDVKMKEKGDIPEGYSVSREKKERFSLILESASTNQTSMYLCASSFGTGDNQPQHFGDGTRLSIL.